These 27 T cell receptor beta chains were sequenced from one sample in a study of T cells in Graves' hyperthyroidism and ophthalmopathy. Authors of the study amplified TCR beta CDR3 regions from RNA transcripts. The study used the HTBI primer set for a first-round RT-PCR of the TCR CDR3. MiXCR was run by TCRdb on the multiplex PCR reads, yielding one entry per CDR3 protein. Here the sample spans hundreds of thousands of distinct CDR3 sequences, less than 25% being singletons. The sequencing input was blood. These receptor sequences come from a man aged 25 to 45 with Graves' ophthalmopathy.

This clonotype occurred a few times. The CDR3 sequence is CASSSYDRERSGANVLTF. CDR3 nucleotides: TGTGCCAGCAGCTCCTACGACCGGGAGCGCTCTGGGGCCAACGTCCTGACTTTC. This chain joins TRBV7-9 and TRBJ2-6, with a tentative D call TRBD2 (6 bases). CDR1 is SEHNR, CDR2 FQNEAQ, per germline (reference sequence). Trimming removed 4 bases from V and 0 bases from J, with 16 bases in between. The CDR3 runs to 18 residues.

This clonotype was counted ten times or more. V gene TRBV6-1 combines with J gene TRBJ2-7, with D possibly called TRBD1 or TRBD2 (5 bases each). Trimming took 6 bases from V and 0 from J, leaving 12 bases between them. This CDR3 has 14 residues. The germline gives CDR1 MNHNS, CDR2 SASEGT. CDR3 sequence reads: CASRGRSSSYEQYF. Written as DNA, the CDR3 is TGTGCCAGCAGGGGACGCTCGAGCTCCTACGAGCAGTACTTC.

This chain joins TRBV10-3 and TRBJ2-3, with 12 bases identical to TRBD2. Germline V gene data show CDR1 as ENHRY and CDR2 as SYGVKD. V was pared by 0 bases and J by 5 bases, with 9 bases of the junction left unmatched. The CDR3 extends over 18 amino acids. CDR3 DNA sequence: TGTGCCATCAGTGAGTCGTGGGTGACTAGCGGGGGACGAGATACGCAGTATTTT. Translation gives CAISESWVTSGGRDTQYF.

V gene TRBV11-1 combines with J gene TRBJ2-6, with D uncertain. Deletions cut 3 bases from V and 0 bases from J, with 6 bases between. The CDR3 spans 15 residues. The germline V gene encodes CDR1 SGHAT and CDR2 FQDESV (reference sequence). CDR3 region: CASSFTHSGANVLTF. The CDR3 DNA reads as TGTGCCAGCAGCTTTACTCACTCTGGGGCCAACGTCCTGACTTTC.

This clonotype came up a few times. The rearrangement uses TRBV28 and TRBJ1-2; TRBD1 agrees at 7 bases. The germline V gene encodes CDR1 MDHEN and CDR2 SYDVKM. This CDR3 region has 14 residues. J lost 2 bases, V lost 5 bases, and 5 bases had no gene match. The CDR3 sequence is CASSGLQGNYGYTF. DNA for the CDR3: TGTGCCAGCAGTGGGTTACAGGGGAACTATGGCTACACCTTC.

This clonotype was picked up a small number of times. As DNA, the CDR3 is TGTGCCTGGAGCTTGGAGGGAGGAGCAGGAGATACGCAGTATTTT. The encoded protein is CAWSLEGGAGDTQYF. The genes are TRBV30 and TRBJ2-3; D possibly corresponds to TRBD2 (6 bases). The germline V gene has CDR1 GTSNPN and CDR2 SVGIG (reference sequence). The CDR3 spans 15 residues. Trimming cost V 3 bases and J 5 bases, with 18 bases left between them.

This clonotype was recorded many times. This chain links TRBV28 with TRBJ1-3; D ambiguous. V lost 2 bases, J lost 4 bases, and 6 bases lay in between. CDR1 MDHEN and CDR2 SYDVKM come from the germline V gene. The CDR3 covers 13 residues. CDR3 protein: CASSLNGGNTIYF. The CDR3 region has the DNA TGTGCCAGCAGTTTAAATGGGGGAAACACCATATATTTT.

The rearrangement links TRBV7-2 to TRBJ2-7; possibly TRBD2 for D (8 bases). Trimming cost V 1 base and J 0 bases, with 16 bases left between them. Germline CDR1 and CDR2: SGHTA and FQGNSA. The CDR3 has 17 amino acids. CDR3 protein: CASSLVSGTAISYEQYF. The CDR3 DNA follows: TGTGCCAGCAGCTTAGTTAGCGGGACAGCTATCTCCTACGAGCAGTACTTC.

This chain links TRBV9 with TRBJ2-7, with 10 bases identical to TRBD2. V was pared by 0 bases and J by 10 bases, with 4 bases of the junction left unmatched. Germline CDR1 is SGDLS and CDR2 is YYNGEE. The CDR3 runs to 13 residues. CDR3 amino acids: CASSVEASGRQYF. The CDR3 DNA follows: TGTGCCAGCAGCGTAGAGGCTAGCGGGAGACAGTACTTC.

In the case of this clonotype: A much larger clone differs by one base, so this may be a read error. The V and J genes are TRBV11-2 and TRBJ2-7; a weak D match, TRBD1 (6 bases). Germline V gives CDR1 SGHAT, CDR2 FQNNGV. The V end was cut by 2 bases, the J end by 9 bases, with 14 bases between. The CDR3 consists of 13 residues. This CDR3 reads CASSLKQGDGQYF. The CDR3 DNA reads as TGTGCCAGCAGCTTAAAACAGGGAGACGGGCAGTACTTC.

This chain uses TRBV6-1 with TRBJ2-7; maybe TRBD1 (5 bases). This CDR3 spans 14 amino acids. V lost 8 bases to trimming and J lost 1 base, with 15 bases between them. Per germline, CDR1 MNHNS and CDR2 SASEGT. The CDR3 is CASYRGRSSYEQYF. The CDR3 DNA is TGTGCCAGCTATAGGGGTAGGTCGTCCTACGAGCAGTACTTC.

This clonotype was detected many times. This chain uses TRBV7-8 with TRBJ1-2; D might be TRBD1 (6 bases). Per germline, CDR1 SGHVS and CDR2 FQNEAQ. This CDR3 spans 15 amino acids. Trimming removed 5 bases from V and 2 bases from J, with 15 bases in between. This CDR3 is CASSPNRVVNYGYTF. In nucleotides, the CDR3 is TGTGCCAGCAGCCCTAACAGGGTTGTCAACTATGGCTACACCTTC.

This clonotype was observed a single time. The chain carries TRBV20-1 and TRBJ2-1, with D perhaps matching TRBD1 or TRBD2 (5 bases each). V lost 0 bases to trimming and J lost 6 bases, with 12 bases between them. The germline V gene encodes CDR1 DFQATT and CDR2 SNEGSKA (reference sequence). The CDR3 consists of 14 residues. CDR3 in DNA: TGCAGTGCTAGAGATCTCGGGGACGCCAATGAGCAGTTCTTC. Its protein is CSARDLGDANEQFF.

The genes are TRBV4-3 and TRBJ2-7, with TRBD2 matching 8 bases. Trimming cost V 0 bases and J 4 bases; bases outside gene matches: 2. CDR1 LGHNA and CDR2 YSLEER come from the germline V gene. The CDR3 runs 14 residues. The CDR3 DNA is TGCGCCAGCAGCCAAGATAGCGGGACATACGAGCAGTACTTC. Its translation is CASSQDSGTYEQYF.

This clonotype was seen repeatedly, ten times or more. The chain has TRBV24-1 and TRBJ2-1, with 7 bases identical to TRBD1. V lost 6 bases, J lost 4 bases, and 8 bases stayed unmatched. Germline V gives CDR1 KGHDR, CDR2 SFDVKD. The CDR3 sequence is 15 residues long. The CDR3, as DNA: TGTGCCACCAGTTCCCGGACAGGACAATACAATGAGCAGTTCTTC. Protein: CATSSRTGQYNEQFF.

The chain links TRBV5-1 to TRBJ1-4; D perhaps matches TRBD1 (5 bases). V dropped 2 bases and J dropped 11 bases, with 19 bases sitting between them. The CDR3 has 15 amino acids. Germline values: CDR1 SGHRS, CDR2 YFSETQ. The CDR3 here is CASSLGRSSGAKLFF. CDR3 DNA sequence: TGCGCCAGCAGCTTAGGTCGGTCCTCCGGGGCGAAACTGTTTTTT.

This clonotype was seen only a few times. The chain has TRBV2 and TRBJ1-3, with D possibly TRBD1 on 5 matching bases. Germline loops: CDR1 SNHLY, CDR2 FYNNEI. The CDR3 totals 16 residues. Trimming left V 3 bases short and J 4 bases short, with 16 bases between. The chain's CDR3 is CASSEARGAEGNTIYF. Here the CDR3 DNA reads TGTGCCAGCAGTGAGGCAAGGGGCGCGGAAGGAAACACCATATATTTT.

Comment on this clonotype: A read error is possible here, since a much larger clone lies one base away. The chain joins TRBV28 to TRBJ1-4, with no clear D. Germline values: CDR1 MDHEN, CDR2 SYDVKM. This CDR3 spans 15 amino acids. As DNA, the CDR3 is TGTGCCAGCAGTTACTCGGAAGGGCCTAATGAAAAACTGCTTTTT. Its translation: CASSYSEGPNEKLLF. Looking up the rest from reference TRBV28 and TRBJ1-4 gives the full variable domain: DVKVTQSSRYLVKRTGEKVFLECVQDMDHENMFWYRQDPGLGLRLIYFSYDVKMKEKGDIPEGYSVSREKKERFSLILESASTNQTSMYLCASSYSEGPNEKLLFGSGTQLSVL.

There are a few counts of this clonotype. The chain recombines TRBV7-9 with TRBJ2-7; D remains unclear. Per germline, CDR1 SEHNR and CDR2 FQNEAQ (reference sequence). The CDR3 has 12 residues. V gave up 6 bases and J gave up 3 bases, with 9 bases separating them. The CDR3 DNA is TGTGCCAGCAGTCCGTCGTACTACGAGCAGTACTTC. It codes for CASSPSYYEQYF.

V usage is TRBV4-1 and J usage is TRBJ1-2; TRBD1 agrees at 7 bases. The ends lost 3 bases at V and 8 bases at J; junction bases unmatched: 15. CDR3 size: 16 residues. Per the germline V gene, CDR1 is MGHRA and CDR2 is YSYEKL. The CDR3 sequence: CASSHPTGRSPGGYTF. CDR3 DNA sequence: TGCGCCAGCAGCCACCCGACAGGGAGAAGCCCAGGCGGCTACACCTTC.

This chain links TRBV10-3 with TRBJ2-5, with no clear D. This CDR3 is 12 amino acids long. Germline CDR1 ENHRY, CDR2 SYGVKD. V dropped 2 bases and J dropped 2 bases, with 3 bases sitting between them. The CDR3 sequence: CAISEQQETQYF. The CDR3 DNA sequence: TGTGCCATCAGTGAGCAACAAGAGACCCAGTACTTC.

The rearrangement joins TRBV12-3 or TRBV12-4 to TRBJ2-3; unclear D gene. The CDR3 is 16 residues long. V was shortened by 6 bases and J by 6 bases, with 22 bases between the two germline ends. DNA for the CDR3: TGTGCCAGCAGCTTAATAGAAGGGAATGGACGGGATACGCAGTATTTT. Protein: CASSLIEGNGRDTQYF.

This clonotype was observed many times. The chain is built from TRBV5-5 and TRBJ1-1; perhaps TRBD1 as D (5 bases). V lost 4 bases to trimming and J lost 5 bases, with 15 bases between them. Germline CDR1 SGHKS, CDR2 YYEKEE (reference sequence). The CDR3 covers 14 residues. This CDR3 is CASSPWGKGTEAFF. The CDR3 DNA reads as TGTGCCAGCAGCCCGTGGGGGAAGGGGACTGAAGCTTTCTTT.

This clonotype was seen more than once but under ten times. The chain employs TRBV7-3 and TRBJ2-1, with TRBD2 identical over 9 bases. The V gene's germline CDR1 is SGHTA and CDR2 FQGTGA. The junction had 4 bases not matched to a gene; V was cut back by 5 bases and J by 2 bases. The CDR3 has 15 residues. The CDR3 DNA reads TGTGCCAGCAGCCCGACTAGCGGAACCTACAATGAGCAGTTCTTC. This gives the protein CASSPTSGTYNEQFF. Full variable domain (outside the CDR3, taken from reference TRBV7-3 and TRBJ2-1): GAGVSQTPSNKVTEKGKYVELRCDPISGHTALYWYRQSLGQGPEFLIYFQGTGAADDSGLPNDRFFAVRPEGSVSTLKIQRTERGDSAVYLCASSPTSGTYNEQFFGPGTRLTVL.

This clonotype has only a few counts. This rearrangement joins TRBV28 to TRBJ2-3; 8 nucleotides align to TRBD2. Trimming removed 5 bases from V and 8 bases from J; junction bases left unmatched: 3. Germline CDR1 reads MDHEN; CDR2 reads SYDVKM. The CDR3 is 12 amino acids. DNA for the CDR3: TGTGCCAGCAGTATAAGCGGGGGTACGCAGTATTTT. Translated: CASSISGGTQYF.

This clonotype has just a few counts. This chain joins TRBV4-2 and TRBJ2-7; TRBD2 aligns across 9 bases. Germline-derived CDR1 and CDR2 are LGHNA and YNFKEQ. This CDR3 has 16 amino acids. Unmatched junction bases numbered 6, after V lost 0 bases and J lost 3 bases. The CDR3 protein is CASSQEASGKFYEQYF. CDR3 nucleotides: TGTGCCAGCAGCCAAGAGGCTAGCGGGAAATTCTACGAGCAGTACTTC.

This chain links TRBV10-3 with TRBJ1-2; D is undetermined. This CDR3 region has 13 residues. The V end lost 2 bases, the J end lost 6 bases, and 10 bases lay between the germline ends. Per the germline V gene, CDR1 is ENHRY and CDR2 is SYGVKD. DNA of the CDR3: TGTGCCATCAGTGAGCGGACTTGGGATGGCTACACCTTC. Protein sequence: CAISERTWDGYTF.